The next 17 T cell receptor beta chains were all read from a single sample in a study of cytomegalovirus exposure and HLA in healthy donors. PCR was performed using 60 Vbeta and 13 Jbeta primers. Generated by immunoSEQ multiplex PCR, the TCRdb table keeps only in-frame clones and is missing some. The listing records tens of thousands of clones. Sequencing used PBMCs. The receptors were sampled from a young man in good health and CMV-seropositive.

This chain uses TRBV6-1 with TRBJ1-2; D possibly corresponds to TRBD1 (6 bases). The ends were cut back, 6 bases at V and 4 bases at J, with 12 bases in the middle. The germline gives CDR1 MNHNS, CDR2 SASEGT. There are 13 residues in the CDR3. CDR3: CASSVGGPYGYTF. In nucleotides, the CDR3 is TGTGCCAGCAGCGTCGGGGGGCCCTATGGCTACACCTTC.

The chain combines TRBV18 with TRBJ1-1; D possibly corresponds to TRBD1 (6 bases). Looked up from germline, CDR1 is KGHSH and CDR2 is LQKENI. The ends were cut back, 2 bases at V and 5 bases at J, with 15 bases in the middle. This CDR3 region has 15 residues. CDR3 in DNA: TGTGCCAGCTCACCAACAAGGGGGAATCGGACTGAAGCTTTCTTT. Residues: CASSPTRGNRTEAFF. Full variable domain (missing parts from reference TRBV18 and TRBJ1-1): NAGVMQNPRHLVRRRGQEARLRCSPMKGHSHVYWYRQLPEEGLKFMVYLQKENIIDESGMPKERFSAEFPKEGPSILRIQQVVRGDSAAYFCASSPTRGNRTEAFFGQGTRLTVV.

The genes are TRBV27 and TRBJ1-4; D possibly corresponds to TRBD1 (6 bases). The CDR3 runs 17 residues. Germline-derived CDR1 and CDR2 are MNHEY and SMNVEV (reference sequence). V lost 8 bases and J lost 2, with 21 bases in between. This CDR3 is CASPVPGHRNTNEKLFF. In nucleotides, the CDR3 is TGTGCCAGCCCAGTCCCGGGACACCGGAATACTAATGAAAAACTGTTTTTT.

V usage is TRBV6-4 and J usage is TRBJ1-1; possible D gene TRBD1, 5 bases. The CDR3 length is 14 residues. Germline CDR1 MRHNA, CDR2 SNTAGT. V was pared by 4 bases and J by 4 bases, with 13 bases between. The CDR3: CASSASQGSTEAFF. The CDR3 DNA follows: TGTGCCAGCAGTGCCAGCCAGGGTAGCACTGAAGCTTTCTTT.

J is TRBJ1-2 and V is TRBV5-1; the match to TRBD1 covers 7 bases. This CDR3 spans 14 amino acids. Per the germline V gene, CDR1 is SGHRS and CDR2 is YFSETQ. The J segment lost 5 bases and the V segment lost 2 bases, leaving 6 bases of the junction unmatched. CDR3 DNA sequence: TGCGCCAGCAGCTTCGGGGACAGTCAGTATGGCTACACCTTC. Its translation: CASSFGDSQYGYTF.

This chain links TRBV20-1 with TRBJ1-2; weak D call: TRBD1 (5 bases). CDR1 DFQATT and CDR2 SNEGSKA come from the germline V gene (reference sequence). Trimming removed 6 bases from V and 12 bases from J, with 14 bases in between. The CDR3 contains 10 residues. CDR3 in amino acids: CSAKGGEDTF. The DNA of the CDR3 is TGCAGTGCCAAAGGAGGGGAGGACACCTTC.

This chain joins TRBV5-1 and TRBJ2-3; 15 bases map to TRBD2. The CDR3 runs to 16 residues. CDR1 is SGHRS and CDR2 is YFSETQ in the germline V gene. The V gene end was trimmed by 3 bases and the J gene end by 3 bases; junction bases not matched to a gene: 2. The CDR3 region is CASSYGTSGRTDTQYF. The CDR3 DNA is TGCGCCAGCAGCTACGGGACTAGCGGGAGGACAGATACGCAGTATTTT.

The rearrangement joins TRBV15 to TRBJ2-7, with D tentatively TRBD2 (6 bases). With 2 bases removed from V and 4 bases from J, the gap between germline ends came to 18 bases. The CDR3 length is 16 residues. The germline gives CDR1 LNHNV, CDR2 YYDKDF (reference sequence). The CDR3 loop is CATSRFSLREGYEQYF. The CDR3 DNA reads as TGTGCCACCAGCAGATTCTCTCTGCGGGAAGGGTACGAGCAGTACTTC. Full variable domain (rest looked up from reference TRBV15 and TRBJ2-7): DAMVIQNPRYQVTQFGKPVTLSCSQTLNHNVMYWYQQKSSQAPKLLFHYYDKDFNNEADTPDNFQSRRPNTSFCFLDIRSPGLGDTAMYLCATSRFSLREGYEQYFGPGTRLTVT.

DNA for the CDR3: TGTGCCAGCAGCACCACCGACAGGTCCCAAGAGACCCAGTACTTC. Protein product: CASSTTDRSQETQYF. The V gene is TRBV7-9, the J gene TRBJ2-5; the D gene is possibly TRBD1 (6 bases). The CDR3 has 15 amino acids. Per the germline V gene, CDR1 is SEHNR and CDR2 is FQNEAQ (reference sequence). Trimming removed 5 bases from V and 1 base from J, with 14 bases in between. The variable domain in full, completed from reference TRBV7-9 and TRBJ2-5, reads DTGVSQNPRHKITKRGQNVTFRCDPISEHNRLYWYRQTLGQGPEFLTYFQNEAQLEKSRLLSDRFSAERPKGSFSTLEIQRTEQGDSAMYLCASSTTDRSQETQYFGPGTRLLVL.

The genes are TRBV5-1 and TRBJ1-4, with TRBD1 as a possible D gene (5 bases). Germline V gene lookup returns CDR1 SGHRS and CDR2 YFSETQ. V was trimmed by 1 base and J by 2 bases, leaving 9 bases between them. The CDR3 has 15 amino acids. The CDR3 DNA reads as TGCGCCAGCAGCTTGCATGGGGCTACTAATGAAAAACTGTTTTTT. It yields the protein CASSLHGATNEKLFF.

The chain recombines TRBV2 with TRBJ2-7; D unclear. Between the trimmed V and J ends, which lost 4 bases and 4 bases, there was a span of 14 bases. The germline V gene has CDR1 SNHLY and CDR2 FYNNEI. There are 14 residues in the CDR3. CDR3: CASSGAPKPYEQYF. CDR3 in DNA: TGTGCCAGCAGTGGGGCACCCAAACCGTACGAGCAGTACTTC.

The chain combines TRBV6-1 with TRBJ1-4, with TRBD1 matching over 7 bases. The CDR3 runs to 14 residues. V dropped 7 bases and J dropped 6; count of bases not matched to a gene: 8. Germline V gene data show CDR1 as MNHNS and CDR2 as SASEGT. CDR3 loop: CASTKQGGDEKLFF. The CDR3 DNA is TGTGCCAGCACCAAGCAGGGGGGAGATGAAAAACTGTTTTTT.

The genes are TRBV6-4 and TRBJ2-1; D possibly corresponds to TRBD2 (6 bases). The CDR3 runs to 18 residues. Trimming removed 8 bases at V and 4 bases at J, with 27 bases between. Germline lookup yields CDR1 MRHNA and CDR2 SNTAGT. DNA for the CDR3: TGTGCCAGCCCAATTAGATTGGCGGGGCCGGCCCCTTACAATGAGCAGTTCTTC. It codes for CASPIRLAGPAPYNEQFF.

The chain is built from TRBV6-5 and TRBJ1-2; D gene unclear. Germline loops: CDR1 MNHEY, CDR2 SVGAGI. The CDR3 covers 13 residues. Trimming took 8 bases from V and 7 from J, leaving 17 bases between them. CDR3 sequence (DNA): TGTGCCAGCTCCCCCGGCAGCGACCGTGGCTACACCTTC. Translated: CASSPGSDRGYTF.

The V and J genes are TRBV11-2 and TRBJ1-4, with TRBD1 matching 7 bases. V lost 1 base, J lost 5 bases, and 7 bases stayed unmatched. The CDR3 covers 16 residues. In germline, CDR1 is SGHAT, CDR2 FQNNGV. CDR3 region: CASSLAPTGYNEKLFF. CDR3 sequence (DNA): TGTGCCAGCAGCTTAGCCCCGACAGGGTACAATGAAAAACTGTTTTTT. The full variable domain, rest sourced from reference TRBV11-2 and TRBJ1-4, is EAGVAQSPRYKIIEKRQSVAFWCNPISGHATLYWYQQILGQGPKLLIQFQNNGVVDDSQLPKDRFSAERLKGVDSTLKIQPAKLEDSAVYLCASSLAPTGYNEKLFFGSGTQLSVL.

The rearrangement uses TRBV5-5 and TRBJ1-2, with D uncertain. Trimming removed 0 bases at V and 7 bases at J, with 7 bases between. CDR1 is SGHKS and CDR2 is YYEKEE in the germline V gene (reference sequence). This CDR3 is built from 12 residues. This CDR3 reads CASSLVAGGYTF. In nucleotides, the CDR3 is TGTGCCAGCAGCTTGGTGGCTGGTGGCTACACCTTC.

The chain links TRBV10-2 to TRBJ2-7; TRBD1 matches 9 bases. The J segment lost 6 bases and the V segment lost 6 bases, leaving 9 bases of the junction unmatched. Germline V gene lookup returns CDR1 WSHSY and CDR2 SAAADI. This CDR3 has 14 amino acids. The CDR3 sequence is CASRTGTGNAEQYF. For the CDR3, the DNA is TGCGCCAGCAGGACCGGGACAGGGAACGCCGAGCAGTACTTC.